This TCR beta chain derives from a study of blood T cells in healthy people across ages. Using a J-beta primer mix together with a sample-barcoded 5' primer, a second PCR was run for about 7 to 12 cycles. Using its own MiXCR run on the 5' RACE reads, TCRdb lists one record per CDR3 protein. This sample has hundreds of thousands of distinct CDR3 sequences, with 21% found just once. The CDR3 contains 12 residues. Trimming left V 0 bases short and J 5 bases short, with 8 bases between. Germline values: CDR1 SQVTM, CDR2 ANQGSEA. The sequenced sample was blood. The clonotype originates from a man between 65 and 80 years old in good health. The rearrangement joins TRBV29-1 to TRBJ2-7; D ambiguous. The CDR3 DNA reads as TGCAGCGTTGAAGATCAAAGGGACGAGCAGTACTTC. Protein product: CSVEDQRDEQYF.